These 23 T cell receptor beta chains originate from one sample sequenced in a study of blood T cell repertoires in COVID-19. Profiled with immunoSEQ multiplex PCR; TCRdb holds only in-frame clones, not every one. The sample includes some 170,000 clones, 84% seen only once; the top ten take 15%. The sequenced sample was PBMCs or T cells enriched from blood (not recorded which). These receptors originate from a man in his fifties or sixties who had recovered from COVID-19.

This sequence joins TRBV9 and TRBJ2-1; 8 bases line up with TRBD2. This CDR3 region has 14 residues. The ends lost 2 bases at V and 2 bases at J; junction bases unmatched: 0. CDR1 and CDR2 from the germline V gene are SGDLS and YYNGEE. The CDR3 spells CASSVTSAYNEQFF. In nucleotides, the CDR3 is TGTGCCAGCAGCGTGACTAGCGCCTACAATGAGCAGTTCTTC.

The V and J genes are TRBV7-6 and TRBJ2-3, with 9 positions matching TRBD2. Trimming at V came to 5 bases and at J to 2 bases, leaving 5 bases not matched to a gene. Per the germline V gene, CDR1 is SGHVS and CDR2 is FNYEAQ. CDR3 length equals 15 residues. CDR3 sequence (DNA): TGTGCCAGCAGCACAAGCGGGGGGTCCACAGATACGCAGTATTTT. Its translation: CASSTSGGSTDTQYF. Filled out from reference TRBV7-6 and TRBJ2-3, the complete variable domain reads GAGVSQSPRYKVTKRGQDVALRCDPISGHVSLYWYRQALGQGPEFLTYFNYEAQQDKSGLPNDRFSAERPEGSISTLTIQRTEQRDSAMYRCASSTSGGSTDTQYFGPGTRLTVL.

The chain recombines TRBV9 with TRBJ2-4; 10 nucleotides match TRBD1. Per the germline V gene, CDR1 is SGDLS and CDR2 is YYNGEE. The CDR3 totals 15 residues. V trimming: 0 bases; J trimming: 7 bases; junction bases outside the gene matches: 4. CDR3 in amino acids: CASSVGQGAMNIQYF. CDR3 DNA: TGTGCCAGCAGCGTAGGACAGGGGGCGATGAACATTCAGTACTTC.

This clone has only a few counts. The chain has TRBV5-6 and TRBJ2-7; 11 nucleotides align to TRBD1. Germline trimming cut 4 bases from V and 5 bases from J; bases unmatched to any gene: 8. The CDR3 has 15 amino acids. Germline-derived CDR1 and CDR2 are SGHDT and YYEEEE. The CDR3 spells CASSPRDRGFHEQYF. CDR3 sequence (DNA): TGTGCCAGCAGCCCCAGGGACAGGGGGTTCCACGAGCAGTACTTC.

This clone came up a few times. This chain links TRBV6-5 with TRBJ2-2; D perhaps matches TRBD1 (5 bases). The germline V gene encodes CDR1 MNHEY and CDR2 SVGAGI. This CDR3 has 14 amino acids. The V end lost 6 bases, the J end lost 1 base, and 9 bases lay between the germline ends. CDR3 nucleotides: TGTGCCAGCAGGCTGGGGCAGAACACCGGGGAGCTGTTTTTT. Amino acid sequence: CASRLGQNTGELFF.

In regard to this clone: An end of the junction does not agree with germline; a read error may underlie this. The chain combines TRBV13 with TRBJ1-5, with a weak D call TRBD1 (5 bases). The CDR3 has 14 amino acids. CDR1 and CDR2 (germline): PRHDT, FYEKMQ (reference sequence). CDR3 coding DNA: TGTGCCAACAGCATCAGGGATAGCAATCAGCCCCAGCATTTT. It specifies CANSIRDSNQPQHF.

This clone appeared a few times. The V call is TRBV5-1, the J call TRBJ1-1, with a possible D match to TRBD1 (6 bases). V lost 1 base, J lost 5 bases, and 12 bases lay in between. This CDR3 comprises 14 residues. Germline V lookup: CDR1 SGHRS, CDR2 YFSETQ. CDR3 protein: CASSLWGQGTEAFF. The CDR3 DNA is TGCGCCAGCAGCTTGTGGGGGCAGGGAACTGAAGCTTTCTTT.

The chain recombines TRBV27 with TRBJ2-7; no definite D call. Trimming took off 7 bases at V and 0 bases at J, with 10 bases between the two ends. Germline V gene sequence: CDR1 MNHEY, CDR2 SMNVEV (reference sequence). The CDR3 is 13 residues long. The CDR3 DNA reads TGTGCCAGCAAGCTTCCGGGCTCCTACGAGCAGTACTTC. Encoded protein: CASKLPGSYEQYF.

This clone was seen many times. The CDR3 spells CASSLLAGGATDTQYF. CDR3 sequence (DNA): TGCGCCAGCAGCTTATTAGCGGGGGGGGCCACAGATACGCAGTATTTT. This chain links TRBV5-1 with TRBJ2-3; 11 nucleotides match TRBD2. Germline V gives CDR1 SGHRS, CDR2 YFSETQ. The junction had 4 bases not matched to a gene; V was cut back by 2 bases and J by 2 bases. The CDR3 has 16 amino acids.

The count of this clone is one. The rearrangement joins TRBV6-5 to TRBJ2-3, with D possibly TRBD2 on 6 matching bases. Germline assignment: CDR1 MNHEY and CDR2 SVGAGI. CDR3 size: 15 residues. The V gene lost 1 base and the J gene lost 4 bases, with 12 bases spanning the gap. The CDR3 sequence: CASSYFGRRADTQYF. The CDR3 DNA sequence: TGTGCCAGCAGTTACTTTGGACGGAGGGCAGATACGCAGTATTTT.

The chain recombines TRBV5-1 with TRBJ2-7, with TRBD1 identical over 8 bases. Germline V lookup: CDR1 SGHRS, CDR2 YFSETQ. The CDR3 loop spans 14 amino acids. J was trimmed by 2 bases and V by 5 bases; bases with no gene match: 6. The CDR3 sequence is CASSPGTGPYEQYF. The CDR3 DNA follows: TGCGCCAGCAGTCCCGGGACAGGACCCTACGAGCAGTACTTC.

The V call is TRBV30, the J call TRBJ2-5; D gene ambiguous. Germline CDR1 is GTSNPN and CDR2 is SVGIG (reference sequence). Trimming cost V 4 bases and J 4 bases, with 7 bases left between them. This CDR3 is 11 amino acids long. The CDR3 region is CAWTGGETQYF. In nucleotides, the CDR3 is TGTGCCTGGACGGGTGGAGAGACCCAGTACTTC.

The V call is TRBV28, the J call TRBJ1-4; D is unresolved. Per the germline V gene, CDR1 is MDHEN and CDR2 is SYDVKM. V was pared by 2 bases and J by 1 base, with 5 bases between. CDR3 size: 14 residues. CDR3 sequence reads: CASSLIRTNEKLFF. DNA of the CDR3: TGTGCCAGCAGTTTAATTAGAACTAATGAAAAACTGTTTTTT.

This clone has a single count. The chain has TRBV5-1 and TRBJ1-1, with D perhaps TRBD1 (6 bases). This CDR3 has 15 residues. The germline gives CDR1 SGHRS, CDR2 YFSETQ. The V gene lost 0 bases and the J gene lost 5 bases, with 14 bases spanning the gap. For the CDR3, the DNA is TGCGCCAGCAGCTTGGCCCCGGGAGGGGGGACTGAAGCTTTCTTT. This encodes CASSLAPGGGTEAFF.

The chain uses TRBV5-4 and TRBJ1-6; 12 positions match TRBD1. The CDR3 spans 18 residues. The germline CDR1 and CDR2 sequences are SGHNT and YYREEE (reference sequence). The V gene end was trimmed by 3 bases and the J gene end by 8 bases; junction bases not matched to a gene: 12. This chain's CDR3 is CASSSLAGQGAKYSPLHF. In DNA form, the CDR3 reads TGTGCCAGCAGCTCACTAGCGGGACAGGGGGCGAAATATTCACCCCTCCACTTT.

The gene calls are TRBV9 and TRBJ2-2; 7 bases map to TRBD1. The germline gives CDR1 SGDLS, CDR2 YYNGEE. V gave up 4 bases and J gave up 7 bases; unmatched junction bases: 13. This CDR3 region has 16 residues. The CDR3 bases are TGTGCCAGCAGCCCTACGACAGGGCTTAAAAGCGGGGAGCTGTTTTTT. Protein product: CASSPTTGLKSGELFF.

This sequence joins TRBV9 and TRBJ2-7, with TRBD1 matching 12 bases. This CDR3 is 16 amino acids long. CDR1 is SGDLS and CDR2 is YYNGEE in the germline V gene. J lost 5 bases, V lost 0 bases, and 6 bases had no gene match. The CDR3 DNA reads TGTGCCAGCAGCGTAGACCCGGGACAGGGGGCGGACGAGCAGTACTTC. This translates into CASSVDPGQGADEQYF.

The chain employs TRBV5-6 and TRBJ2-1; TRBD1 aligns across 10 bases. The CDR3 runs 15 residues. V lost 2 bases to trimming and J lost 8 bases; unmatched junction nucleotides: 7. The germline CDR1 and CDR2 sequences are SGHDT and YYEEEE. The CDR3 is CASSFRQGAQDEQFF. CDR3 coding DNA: TGTGCCAGCAGCTTTAGACAGGGGGCCCAGGATGAGCAGTTCTTC.

This CDR3 is CAWSVRGRGSDQPQHF. Written as DNA, the CDR3 is TGTGCCTGGAGTGTAAGGGGAAGGGGGTCGGATCAGCCCCAGCATTTT. The J gene is TRBJ1-5, the V gene TRBV30, with a weak D call TRBD1 (6 bases). The CDR3 is 16 amino acids. Germline lookup yields CDR1 GTSNPN and CDR2 SVGIG (reference sequence). V shed 0 bases and J shed 5 bases, with 17 bases lying between them.

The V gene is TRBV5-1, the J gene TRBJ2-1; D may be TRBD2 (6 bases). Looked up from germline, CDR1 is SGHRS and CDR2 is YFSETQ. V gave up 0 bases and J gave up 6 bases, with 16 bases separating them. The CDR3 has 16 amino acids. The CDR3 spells CASSLEAGPVSNEQFF. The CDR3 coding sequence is TGCGCCAGCAGCTTGGAAGCGGGCCCTGTAAGCAATGAGCAGTTCTTC.

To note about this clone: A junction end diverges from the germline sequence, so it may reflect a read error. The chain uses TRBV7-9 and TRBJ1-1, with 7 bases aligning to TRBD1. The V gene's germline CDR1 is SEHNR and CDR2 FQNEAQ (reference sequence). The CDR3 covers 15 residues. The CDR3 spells CASSLGGGMGPEAFF. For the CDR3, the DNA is TGTGCCAGCAGTTTAGGAGGGGGCATGGGGCCTGAAGCTTTCTTT. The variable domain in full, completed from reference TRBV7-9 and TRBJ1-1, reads DTGVSQNPRHKITKRGQNVTFRCDPISEHNRLYWYRQTLGQGPEFLTYFQNEAQLEKSRLLSDRFSAERPKGSFSTLEIQRTEQGDSAMYLCASSLGGGMGPEAFFGQGTRLTVV.

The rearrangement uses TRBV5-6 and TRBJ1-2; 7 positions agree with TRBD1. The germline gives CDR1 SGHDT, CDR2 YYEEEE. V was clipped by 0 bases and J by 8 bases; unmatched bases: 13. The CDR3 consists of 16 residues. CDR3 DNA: TGTGCCAGCAGCTTGGGGGTTGACAGGGTGGAACGGGGCTACACCTTC. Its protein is CASSLGVDRVERGYTF.

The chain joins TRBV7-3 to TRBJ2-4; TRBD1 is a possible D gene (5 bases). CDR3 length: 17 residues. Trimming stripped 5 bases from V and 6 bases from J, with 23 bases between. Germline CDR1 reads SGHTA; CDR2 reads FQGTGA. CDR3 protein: CASSHLDLMGQINIQYF. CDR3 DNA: TGTGCCAGCAGCCATCTGGATCTCATGGGGCAGATAAACATTCAGTACTTC.